This T cell receptor (beta chain) was identified in a study of blood T cell repertoires in COVID-19. Study details: PBMCs, B-cell-depleted T cells, or T cells were the source of the cDNA or gDNA that made up the material.

The study recruited people aged roughly 18 to 95 years across approximately 24 US areas. Cohort assignment relied on participant-reported clinical history. Recovered status in Cohort 3 required two negative PCRs, clearance, or symptom resolution. Libraries were prepared by immunoSEQ multiplex PCR; TCRdb keeps only in-frame clonotypes and omits some of them. This sample has under 350,000 clones, with roughly 89% found just once. The CDR3 has 19 amino acids. CDR1 is SGDLS, CDR2 YYNGEE, per germline. Trimming took 4 bases from V and 5 from J; bases not matched to a gene: 19. The receptor was derived from an older woman who had recovered from COVID-19. The rearrangement joins TRBV9 to TRBJ1-1, with 11 positions matching TRBD1. The sequenced sample consisted of PBMCs or T cells enriched from blood (not recorded which). CDR3 sequence (DNA): TGTGCCAGCAGCCCCCGGACAGGGGGCGGTCAGGGTGTTGATACTGAAGCTTTCTTT. Translating it yields CASSPRTGGGQGVDTEAFF.